This entry lists 6 T cell receptor beta chains sequenced from one sample in a study of blood T cells in healthy people across ages. It was with a sample-barcoded 5' primer and a J-beta primer mix that a second PCR of roughly 7 to 12 cycles was run. TCRdb reanalysed the 5' RACE reads using MiXCR and keeps one entry per CDR3 protein. The table shows 1 million or so distinct CDR3 sequences, with about 23% occurring only once. These sequences were also reported in another study, on T cells of mothers and their children.

The source material was blood. The receptors here all came from a girl under 10 years old in good health.

In this sample, this clonotype turned up a few times. The genes are TRBV6-6 and TRBJ1-2; D gene uncertain. The CDR3 loop spans 13 amino acids. V shed 3 bases and J shed 8 bases, with 13 bases lying between them. Germline V gene lookup returns CDR1 MNHNY and CDR2 SVGAGI (reference sequence). The CDR3 nucleotides read TGTGCCAGCAGTTATGTAGGGAGAGGCGGCTACACCTTC. It codes for CASSYVGRGGYTF.

The gene calls are TRBV5-1 and TRBJ2-7; TRBD2 matches at 7 bases. CDR1 SGHRS and CDR2 YFSETQ come from the germline V gene. Trimming removed 0 bases from V and 5 bases from J; junction bases left unmatched: 8. CDR3 length equals 15 residues. CDR3 sequence (DNA): TGCGCCAGCAGCTTGGCCCGCGCGGGGGTTGACGAGCAGTACTTC. This encodes CASSLARAGVDEQYF. Using reference TRBV5-1 and TRBJ2-7 for the parts outside the CDR3, the full variable domain is KAGVTQTPRYLIKTRGQQVTLSCSPISGHRSVSWYQQTPGQGLQFLFEYFSETQRNKGNFPGRFSGRQFSNSRSEMNVSTLELGDSALYLCASSLARAGVDEQYFGPGTRLTVT.

The chain has TRBV6-2 or TRBV6-3 and TRBJ2-7; 11 bases agree with TRBD2. Germline CDR1 is MNHEY and CDR2 is SVGEGT. V lost 3 bases, J lost 4 bases, and 5 bases stayed unmatched. CDR3 length equals 15 residues. The CDR3 coding sequence is TGTGCCAGCAGTTATTCTAGCGGGGGGATTTACGAGCAGTACTTC. It codes for CASSYSSGGIYEQYF.

This clonotype was counted between two and nine times. The chain links TRBV12-3 or TRBV12-4 to TRBJ2-5; D is unresolved. Trimming cost V 6 bases and J 0 bases, with 17 bases left between them. The CDR3 is made up of 16 amino acids. The CDR3 DNA follows: TGTGCCAGCAGCTCGCTCGTGCGGCGATACCAAGAGACCCAGTACTTC. Its translation: CASSSLVRRYQETQYF.

In its sample, this clonotype was seen a few times. The chain joins TRBV29-1 to TRBJ2-5; the D is unclear. Deletions cut 2 bases from V and 3 bases from J, with 7 bases between. Germline-derived CDR1 and CDR2 are SQVTM and ANQGSEA. This CDR3 comprises 12 residues. Here the CDR3 DNA reads TGCAGCGTTGAATTTACAGAAGAGACCCAGTACTTC. Its translation: CSVEFTEETQYF.

There are many counts of this clonotype. J is TRBJ2-1 and V is TRBV6-1, with 8 bases lining up with TRBD2. The length of the CDR3 is 14 residues. V lost 6 bases, J lost 3 bases, and 4 bases stayed unmatched. Germline-derived CDR1 and CDR2 are MNHNS and SASEGT. The chain's CDR3 is CASSLAGYYNEQFF. DNA for the CDR3: TGTGCCAGCAGCCTAGCGGGCTACTACAATGAGCAGTTCTTC.